This TCR beta chain originates from a study of T cell responses to AZD1222 COVID-19 vaccine. General study points: Reportedly, close to half of spike-specific TCRs are directed against unmutated variant regions. Clonal diversity may have been underestimated in mostly white British donors.

Produced via immunoSEQ multiplex PCR; TCRdb's table is partial and in-frame only. In the table there are roughly 20,000 clones, approximately 88% of which are singletons. Germline loops: CDR1 LGHDT, CDR2 YNNKEL (reference sequence). V shed 4 bases, J shed 5 bases, and the junction held 5 bases outside the gene matches. This CDR3 contains 13 residues. In its sample, this clone was seen once. Its specificity is not known. The chain carries TRBV3-1 (or the pseudogene TRBV3-2) and TRBJ2-7; 7 bases line up with TRBD1. The material sequenced was peripheral blood, taken 28 days after the second AZD1222 dose. This TCR was sampled from an adult who received the AZD1222 COVID-19 vaccine. The CDR3 loop reads CASSPNRGNEQYF. The CDR3 DNA reads TGTGCCAGCAGCCCGAACAGGGGAAACGAGCAGTACTTC.